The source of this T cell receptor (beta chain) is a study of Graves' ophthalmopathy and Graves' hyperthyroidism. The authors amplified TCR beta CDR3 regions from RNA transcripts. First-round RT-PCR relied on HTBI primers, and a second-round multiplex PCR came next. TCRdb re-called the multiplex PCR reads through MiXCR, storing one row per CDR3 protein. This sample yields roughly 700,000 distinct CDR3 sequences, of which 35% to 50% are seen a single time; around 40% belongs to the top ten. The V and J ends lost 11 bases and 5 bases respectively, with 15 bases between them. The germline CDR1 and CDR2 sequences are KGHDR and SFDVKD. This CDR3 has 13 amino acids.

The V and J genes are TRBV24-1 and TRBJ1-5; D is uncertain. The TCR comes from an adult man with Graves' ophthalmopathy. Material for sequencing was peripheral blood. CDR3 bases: TGTGCCAGTGCAAAGTTTAGAGATCAGCCCCAGCATTTT. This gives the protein CASAKFRDQPQHF.